This TCR beta chain derives from a study of OX40 agonist ivuxolimab in advanced cancers. About the research overall: The drug used for patients, ivuxolimab, was an agonistic anti-OX40 (CD134) antibody. Study conclusions and caveats: Partly responding patients at 0.1-3.0 mg/kg showed some of the smallest clonal expansion.

This CDR3 contains 13 residues. Germline CDR1 and CDR2: MNHNS and SASEGT. V gave up 8 bases and J gave up 0 bases; unmatched junction bases: 3. This clone was detected once. The antigen remains undetermined. Profiling relied on immunoSEQ multiplex PCR, and the TCRdb table lists in-frame clones only, not all of them. The sample holds fewer than 90,000 clones, 88% seen once. The TCR sequence derives from an adult with an advanced solid tumor such as melanoma, head and neck, liver or kidney cancer. The chain links TRBV6-1 to TRBJ1-1, with 7 nucleotides matching TRBD1. The source material was CD4+ or CD8+ T cells sorted from blood, sampled in a trial of the OX40 agonist ivuxolimab. The CDR3 sequence is CASDRVVNTEAFF. The CDR3 DNA is TGTGCCAGCGACAGGGTGGTGAACACTGAAGCTTTCTTT.